The clone carrying this T cell receptor beta chain was seen more than once but under ten times. The antigen remains undetermined. TCRdb processed the 5' RACE reads anew with MiXCR; each CDR3 protein has one entry. The sample yields under 550,000 distinct CDR3 sequences, roughly 20% seen once. The data belong to a study of T-cell memory formation after mild COVID-19. Study conclusions and caveats: Clones contracting over day 15 to 85 were CD4/CD8 balanced, with later expanders leaning CD4+.

V lost 4 bases and J 0 bases, leaving 22 bases between the germline ends. The CDR3 sequence is 18 residues long. The V gene is TRBV12-3 or TRBV12-4, the J gene TRBJ2-7; D may be TRBD1 (6 bases). This TCR derives from an adult woman who had mild COVID-19 (a few samples of this study predate the infection). Cell type and time point are not known. Sequenced: PBMCs or a T cell subset sorted from them (not recorded which). The CDR3 nucleotides read TGTGCCAGCAGTTCCAGGACAGCCACCATCCGGAGCTCCTACGAGCAGTACTTC. Translating it yields CASSSRTATIRSSYEQYF.